Sequencing of this T cell receptor (beta chain) was carried out in a study of T cell responses to AZD1222 COVID-19 vaccine. Study results and limitations: When two AZD1222 doses had been given, Spike-specific TCR breadth and depth rose.

TCRdb's table, derived via immunoSEQ multiplex PCR, lists solely in-frame clones and lacks some. The sample has tens of thousands of clones, roughly 80% seen once. The CDR3 spans 14 residues. Germline CDR1 reads MDHEN; CDR2 reads SYDVKM. V was pared by 2 bases and J by 0 bases, with 5 bases between. Concerning this clone: Its antigen is unidentified.

V gene TRBV28 combines with J gene TRBJ1-3; D call uncertain. The sequencing here drew on peripheral blood, taken 28 days after the second AZD1222 dose. The receptor's source is an adult who received the AZD1222 COVID-19 vaccine. The CDR3 sequence is CASSLPYSGNTIYF. DNA for the CDR3: TGTGCCAGCAGTTTACCCTACTCTGGAAACACCATATATTTT.